These 7 T cell receptor beta chains originate from one sample sequenced in a study of CD8 T cells in Susac syndrome (dated by TCRdb to between 2018 and 2021). Library preparation used the immunoSEQ multiplex PCR assay. RNA was extracted using the RNeasy kit, and about 0.45 to 1 microgram was reverse transcribed with random hexamers. The public reads were quality trimmed at Q25 with fastp and then assembled into clones with MiXCR by TCRdb, keeping productive beta chains. Rows merge per CDR3 protein into single entries with the most common DNA and genes. For this sample the table gives around 150,000 distinct CDR3 sequences, of which roughly 95% were detected only once. About 0.089% of the sample is in the top ten clones. The specimen was CD4+ T cells from PBMCs. These receptors were taken from a human donor with multiple sclerosis.

The V gene is TRBV18, the J gene TRBJ2-3; no reliable D call. The CDR3 sequence is 15 residues long. Germline V gene sequence: CDR1 KGHSH, CDR2 LQKENI. V was pared by 6 bases and J by 3 bases, with 16 bases between. The chain's CDR3 is CASSKLYLGTDTQYF. The CDR3 DNA reads TGTGCCAGCTCGAAGCTGTATTTGGGAACAGATACGCAGTATTTT.

This clonotype was seen a single time. V and J are TRBV28 and TRBJ1-2, with a possible D match to TRBD1 (5 bases). Trimming took 8 bases from V and 0 from J, leaving 13 bases between them. Germline CDR1 MDHEN, CDR2 SYDVKM. CDR3 size: 14 residues. In nucleotides, the CDR3 is TGTGCCAGCCGTTGGGGCAGCCCTAACTATGGCTACACCTTC. Translating it yields CASRWGSPNYGYTF.

This chain joins TRBV15 and TRBJ2-2; D remains ambiguous. Germline V lookup: CDR1 LNHNV, CDR2 YYDKDF (reference sequence). Trimming pared 1 base from V and 4 bases from J, leaving 4 bases between. The CDR3 has 13 amino acids. The CDR3 nucleotides read TGTGCCACCAGCAGAGGGGTCACCGGGGAGCTGTTTTTT. Protein product: CATSRGVTGELFF.

This chain joins TRBV28 and TRBJ2-7, with TRBD1 matching 7 bases. The V and J ends lost 8 bases and 3 bases, in that order; junction bases with no gene match: 4. The CDR3 extends over 12 amino acids. Germline CDR1 and CDR2: MDHEN and SYDVKM. The CDR3 DNA is TGTGCCAGCCAGAACAGGGGCTACGAGCAGTACTTC. Protein product: CASQNRGYEQYF. The entire variable domain, with the rest obtained from reference TRBV28 and TRBJ2-7, is as follows: DVKVTQSSRYLVKRTGEKVFLECVQDMDHENMFWYRQDPGLGLRLIYFSYDVKMKEKGDIPEGYSVSREKKERFSLILESASTNQTSMYLCASQNRGYEQYFGPGTRLTVT.

The J gene is TRBJ1-1, the V gene TRBV18; 7 nucleotides agree with TRBD1. After removal of 5 bases from V and 0 bases from J, the junction contained 3 bases not matched to a gene. The CDR3 totals 14 residues. CDR1 and CDR2 (germline): KGHSH, LQKENI. CDR3 amino acids: CASSATGMNTEAFF. CDR3 in DNA: TGTGCCAGCTCAGCGACAGGGATGAACACTGAAGCTTTCTTT.

CDR3 protein: CAIRGTDYNEQFF. The CDR3 bases are TGTGCCATCAGAGGGACAGATTACAATGAGCAGTTCTTC. The chain employs TRBV10-3 and TRBJ2-1; TRBD1 matches at 7 bases. The V gene's germline CDR1 is ENHRY and CDR2 SYGVKD. J gave up 4 bases and V 6 bases, and 3 bases lay outside the gene matches. The CDR3 is 13 residues long.

The V gene is TRBV10-3, the J gene TRBJ2-5; 10 nucleotides agree with TRBD2. V trimming: 4 bases; J trimming: 0 bases; junction bases outside the gene matches: 5. Germline CDR1 and CDR2: ENHRY and SYGVKD. This CDR3 is built from 16 residues. DNA for the CDR3: TGTGCCATCAGTGCCTGGACTAGCGGATACCAAGAGACCCAGTACTTC. It is translated as CAISAWTSGYQETQYF.